This T cell receptor beta chain was sequenced in a study of T cells after yellow fever vaccination. A universal primer site and UMIs were added as TCR cDNA was made by 5'RACE template switching. MiXCR was run by TCRdb on the 5' RACE reads, yielding one entry per CDR3 protein. Here the sample spans some 110,000 distinct CDR3 sequences, about 7% being singletons. Regarding this clonotype: Its cognate antigen is unknown. This is likely a read error, given that the CDR3 carries no conserved phenylalanine or tryptophan at its end.

Looked up from germline, CDR1 is SGHKS and CDR2 is YYEKEE (reference sequence). This CDR3 comprises 14 residues. V lost 4 bases to trimming and J lost 2 bases, with 12 bases between them. Study results and limitations: A faster peak, day 5 versus 15, was reached by the weaker secondary response. Primary-vaccination clones mostly resurfaced post-booster (96% CD4, 75% to 90% CD8).

The TCR originated in a man younger than 35 who received the YFV17D yellow fever vaccine. The input for sequencing was CD4+ T cells sorted from PBMCs, taken approximately 11 days after the first yellow fever vaccination. The rearrangement uses TRBV5-5 and TRBJ1-2; no clear D gene. CDR3 loop: CASSPAGENYGYTY. The CDR3 nucleotides read TGTGCCAGCAGCCCTGCCGGGGAGAACTATGGCTACACCTAC.